The next 12 T cell receptor beta chains were all read from a single sample in a study of blood T cell repertoires in COVID-19. Assay: immunoSEQ multiplex PCR; the TCRdb copy retains only in-frame clones and omits some. Among around 320,000 clones, 70% to 90% were seen once, and the ten largest hold 7.2%. The sequencing sample was made of peripheral blood. The receptors originated from a human donor in a cohort sampled during active COVID-19.

V gene TRBV2 combines with J gene TRBJ2-1, with a tentative D call TRBD1 (8 bases). V was trimmed by 7 bases and J by 5 bases, leaving 15 bases between them. CDR1 and CDR2 (germline): SNHLY, FYNNEI. This CDR3 contains 14 residues. The CDR3 bases are TGTGCCAGCACGGGAGGACAGGGTCACAATGAGCAGTTCTTC. This translates into CASTGGQGHNEQFF.

This chain uses TRBV7-8 with TRBJ1-6; 8 nucleotides match TRBD1. J gave up 8 bases and V 7 bases, and 4 bases lay outside the gene matches. Germline CDR1 SGHVS, CDR2 FQNEAQ. The CDR3 has 13 residues. The chain's CDR3 is CASTDRGDSPLHF. The CDR3 nucleotides read TGTGCCAGCACCGACAGGGGAGATTCACCCCTCCACTTT. Based on the CDR3 plus reference TRBV7-8 and TRBJ1-6, the full variable domain is GAGVSQSPRYKVAKRGQDVALRCDPISGHVSLFWYQQALGQGPEFLTYFQNEAQLDKSGLPSDRFFAERPEGSVSTLKIQRTQQEDSAVYLCASTDRGDSPLHFGNGTRLTVT.

This chain uses TRBV7-9 with TRBJ2-7; D might be TRBD1 (5 bases). Germline assignment: CDR1 SEHNR and CDR2 FQNEAQ (reference sequence). Trimming stripped 4 bases from V and 5 bases from J, with 15 bases between. This CDR3 region has 14 residues. The CDR3 here is CASSSSQGQDEQYF. The CDR3, as DNA: TGTGCCAGCAGCTCCTCGCAGGGCCAGGACGAGCAGTACTTC.

The chain has TRBV3-1 (or the pseudogene TRBV3-2) and TRBJ2-5; a weak D match, TRBD2 (6 bases). CDR3 length: 13 residues. CDR1 and CDR2 (germline): LGHDT, YNNKEL (reference sequence). The germline V and J ends were trimmed by 8 bases and 1 base, with 11 bases remaining between them. CDR3 sequence: CASEGGIQETQYF. Written as DNA, the CDR3 is TGTGCCAGCGAAGGAGGGATCCAAGAGACCCAGTACTTC.

The chain combines TRBV27 with TRBJ2-3; TRBD2 matches at 9 bases. The CDR3 length is 15 residues. V lost 4 bases to trimming and J lost 5 bases; unmatched junction nucleotides: 7. Germline CDR1 MNHEY, CDR2 SMNVEV (reference sequence). The CDR3 DNA is TGTGCCAGCAGTTCCTTGGGACTAGCCCTAGATACGCAGTATTTT. Residues: CASSSLGLALDTQYF.

The rearrangement links TRBV10-3 to TRBJ2-3; 11 nucleotides line up with TRBD2. V was clipped by 0 bases and J by 4 bases; unmatched bases: 18. Germline CDR1 reads ENHRY; CDR2 reads SYGVKD. The CDR3 covers 21 residues. The CDR3 region is CAISESLSVAGGPRAADTQYF. The CDR3 nucleotides read TGTGCCATCAGTGAGTCGTTGTCGGTAGCGGGGGGGCCGAGGGCGGCAGATACGCAGTATTTT.

The rearrangement uses TRBV15 and TRBJ1-6; no clear D gene. The CDR3 covers 12 residues. The germline CDR1 and CDR2 sequences are LNHNV and YYDKDF (reference sequence). The germline V and J ends were trimmed by 2 bases and 7 bases, with 3 bases remaining between them. This chain's CDR3 is CATSRSNSPLHF. The DNA of the CDR3 is TGTGCCACCAGCAGAAGCAATTCACCCCTCCACTTT.

The chain carries TRBV2 and TRBJ2-5; unclear D gene. Per germline, CDR1 SNHLY and CDR2 FYNNEI. This CDR3 is built from 11 residues. Trimming cost V 6 bases and J 5 bases, with 7 bases left between them. The CDR3, as DNA: TGTGCCAGCAGATTGGCTGAGACCCAGTACTTC. It encodes CASRLAETQYF. The variable domain in full, completed from reference TRBV2 and TRBJ2-5, reads EPEVTQTPSHQVTQMGQEVILRCVPISNHLYFYWYRQILGQKVEFLVSFYNNEISEKSEIFDDQFSVERPDGSNFTLKIRSTKLEDSAMYFCASRLAETQYFGPGTRLLVL.

The chain employs TRBV6-1 and TRBJ2-3; D perhaps matches TRBD2 (5 bases). The CDR3 is 15 residues long. The V gene's germline CDR1 is MNHNS and CDR2 SASEGT. Trimming left V 3 bases short and J 1 base short, with 11 bases between. The CDR3 loop reads CASSERPGGTDTQYF. The CDR3 DNA is TGTGCCAGCAGTGAGCGGCCCGGGGGCACAGATACGCAGTATTTT.

The chain couples TRBV27 to TRBJ1-1, with D maybe TRBD1 (5 bases). The CDR3 has 13 amino acids. Per germline, CDR1 MNHEY and CDR2 SMNVEV (reference sequence). The V end lost 4 bases, the J end lost 0 bases, and 6 bases lay between the germline ends. CDR3 in DNA: TGTGCCAGCAGTTCAGGGTTGAACACTGAAGCTTTCTTT. Amino acids: CASSSGLNTEAFF.

The rearrangement uses TRBV14 and TRBJ2-1; possibly TRBD1 for D (5 bases). This CDR3 is built from 13 residues. V lost 0 bases and J 10 bases, leaving 10 bases between the germline ends. The V gene's germline CDR1 is SGHDN and CDR2 FVKESK. In nucleotides, the CDR3 is TGTGCCAGCAGCCAAGATCAGGGCAGAGAGCAGTTCTTC. Its translation: CASSQDQGREQFF.

The V and J genes are TRBV19 and TRBJ1-1, with D perhaps TRBD1 (5 bases). The CDR3 has 15 amino acids. V was shortened by 3 bases and J by 6 bases, with 17 bases between the two germline ends. CDR1 is LNHDA, CDR2 SQIVND, per germline (reference sequence). The CDR3 here is CASSIFGGKGAEAFF. In nucleotides, the CDR3 is TGTGCCAGTAGTATTTTTGGAGGGAAAGGGGCTGAAGCTTTCTTT. Complete variable domain (other parts from reference TRBV19 and TRBJ1-1): DGGITQSPKYLFRKEGQNVTLSCEQNLNHDAMYWYRQDPGQGLRLIYYSQIVNDFQKGDIAEGYSVSREKKESFPLTVTSAQKNPTAFYLCASSIFGGKGAEAFFGQGTRLTVV.